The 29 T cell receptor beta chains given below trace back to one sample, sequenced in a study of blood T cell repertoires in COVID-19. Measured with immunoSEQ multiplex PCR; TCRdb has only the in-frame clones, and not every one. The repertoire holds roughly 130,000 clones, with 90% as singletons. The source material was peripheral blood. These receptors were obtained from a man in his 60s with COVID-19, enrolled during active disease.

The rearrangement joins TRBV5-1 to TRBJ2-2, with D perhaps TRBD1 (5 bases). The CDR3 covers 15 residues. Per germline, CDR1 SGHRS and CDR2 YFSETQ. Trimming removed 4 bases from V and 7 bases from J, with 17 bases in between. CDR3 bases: TGCGCCAGCAGCCCTCAACAGGATGTCGGCGGGGAGCTGTTTTTT. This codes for CASSPQQDVGGELFF.

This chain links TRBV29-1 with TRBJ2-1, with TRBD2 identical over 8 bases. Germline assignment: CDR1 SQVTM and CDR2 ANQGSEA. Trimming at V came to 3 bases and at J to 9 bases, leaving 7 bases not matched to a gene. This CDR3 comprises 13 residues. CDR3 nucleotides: TGCAGCGTTGATCCCCGGGAGGGATTTGAGCAGTTCTTC. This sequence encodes CSVDPREGFEQFF.

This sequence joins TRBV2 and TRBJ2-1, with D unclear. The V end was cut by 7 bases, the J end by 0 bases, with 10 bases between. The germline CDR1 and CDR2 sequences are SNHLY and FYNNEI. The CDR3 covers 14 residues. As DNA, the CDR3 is TGTGCCAGCAAAGTCGCGGACTCCTACAATGAGCAGTTCTTC. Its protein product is CASKVADSYNEQFF.

This CDR3 reads CASSLTTSGIYEQFF. The CDR3 coding sequence is TGTGCCAGCAGTTTAACTACTAGCGGGATCTATGAGCAGTTCTTC. V and J are TRBV27 and TRBJ2-1; 10 bases agree with TRBD2. This CDR3 comprises 15 residues. Germline V gene sequence: CDR1 MNHEY, CDR2 SMNVEV (reference sequence). The V segment lost 2 bases and the J segment 8 bases; nucleotides outside the gene matches: 6.

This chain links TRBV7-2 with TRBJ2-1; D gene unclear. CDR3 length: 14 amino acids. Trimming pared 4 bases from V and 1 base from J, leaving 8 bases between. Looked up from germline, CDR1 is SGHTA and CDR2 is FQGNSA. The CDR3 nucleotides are TGTGCCAGCAGCTACAGTGCTTCCTACAATGAGCAGTTCTTC. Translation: CASSYSASYNEQFF.

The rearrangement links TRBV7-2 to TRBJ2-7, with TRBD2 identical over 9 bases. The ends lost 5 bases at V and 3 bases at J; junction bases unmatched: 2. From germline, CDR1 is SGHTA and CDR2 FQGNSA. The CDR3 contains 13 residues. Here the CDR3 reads CASSPSGNYEQYF. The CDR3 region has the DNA TGTGCCAGCAGCCCTAGCGGGAACTACGAGCAGTACTTC.

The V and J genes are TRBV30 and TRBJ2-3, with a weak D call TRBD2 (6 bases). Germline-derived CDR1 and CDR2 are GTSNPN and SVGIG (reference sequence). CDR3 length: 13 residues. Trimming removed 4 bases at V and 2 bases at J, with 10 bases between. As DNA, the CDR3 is TGTGCCTGGACGGAGGGAAACACAGATACGCAGTATTTT. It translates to CAWTEGNTDTQYF.

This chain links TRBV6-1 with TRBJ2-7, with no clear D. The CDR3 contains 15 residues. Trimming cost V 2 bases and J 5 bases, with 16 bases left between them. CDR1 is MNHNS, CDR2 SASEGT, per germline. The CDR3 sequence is CASSEPRSYRDEQYF. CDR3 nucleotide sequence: TGTGCCAGCAGTGAACCGAGGTCCTACCGGGACGAGCAGTACTTC.

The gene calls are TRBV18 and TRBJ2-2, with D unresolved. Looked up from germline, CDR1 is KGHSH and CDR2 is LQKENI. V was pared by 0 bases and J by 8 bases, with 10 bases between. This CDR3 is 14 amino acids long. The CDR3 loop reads CASSPPSVSGELFF. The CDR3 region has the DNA TGTGCCAGCTCACCACCATCGGTATCGGGGGAGCTGTTTTTT.

CDR3 nucleotide sequence: TGTGCCAGCAGTCCTTCTGGGGGGAGCCAGCCCCAGCATTTT. It yields the protein CASSPSGGSQPQHF. The chain joins TRBV6-5 to TRBJ1-5; D is perhaps TRBD1 (5 bases). Germline CDR1 MNHEY, CDR2 SVGAGI. The CDR3 length is 14 residues. The ends were cut back, 5 bases at V and 7 bases at J, with 15 bases in the middle.

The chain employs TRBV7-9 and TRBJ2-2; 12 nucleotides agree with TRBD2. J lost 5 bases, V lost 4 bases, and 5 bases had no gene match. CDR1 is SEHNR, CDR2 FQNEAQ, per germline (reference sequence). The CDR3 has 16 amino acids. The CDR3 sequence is CASSSTGTSGTGELFF. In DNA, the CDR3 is TGTGCCAGCAGCTCAACCGGGACTAGCGGGACCGGGGAGCTGTTTTTT. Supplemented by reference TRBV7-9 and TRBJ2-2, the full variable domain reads DTGVSQNPRHKITKRGQNVTFRCDPISEHNRLYWYRQTLGQGPEFLTYFQNEAQLEKSRLLSDRFSAERPKGSFSTLEIQRTEQGDSAMYLCASSSTGTSGTGELFFGEGSRLTVL.

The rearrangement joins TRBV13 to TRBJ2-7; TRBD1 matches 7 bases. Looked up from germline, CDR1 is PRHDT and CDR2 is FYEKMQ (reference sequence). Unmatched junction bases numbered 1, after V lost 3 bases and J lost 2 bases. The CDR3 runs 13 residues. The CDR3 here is CASSFGQAYEQYF. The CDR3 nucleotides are TGTGCCAGCAGCTTTGGACAGGCCTACGAGCAGTACTTC.

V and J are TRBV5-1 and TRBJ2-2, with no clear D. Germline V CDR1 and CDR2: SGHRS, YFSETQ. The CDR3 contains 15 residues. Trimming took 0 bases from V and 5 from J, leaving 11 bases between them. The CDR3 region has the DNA TGCGCCAGCAGCTTGGGAAGCACCGAAACCGGGGAGCTGTTTTTT. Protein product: CASSLGSTETGELFF. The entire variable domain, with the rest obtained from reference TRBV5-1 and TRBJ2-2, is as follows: KAGVTQTPRYLIKTRGQQVTLSCSPISGHRSVSWYQQTPGQGLQFLFEYFSETQRNKGNFPGRFSGRQFSNSRSEMNVSTLELGDSALYLCASSLGSTETGELFFGEGSRLTVL.

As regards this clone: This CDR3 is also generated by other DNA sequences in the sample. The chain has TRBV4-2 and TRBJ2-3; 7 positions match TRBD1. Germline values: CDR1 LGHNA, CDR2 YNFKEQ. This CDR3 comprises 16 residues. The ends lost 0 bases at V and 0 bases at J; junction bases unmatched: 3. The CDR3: CASSQEPGQSTDTQYF. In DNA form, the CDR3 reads TGTGCCAGCAGCCAAGAACCGGGACAGAGCACAGATACGCAGTATTTT.

The DNA for the CDR3 is TGTGCTAGTGGTTTTGGACAGGGGCGAGGCGAGCAGTACTTC. The encoded protein is CASGFGQGRGEQYF. The J gene is TRBJ2-7, the V gene TRBV12-5; TRBD1 agrees at 9 bases. The CDR3 sequence is 14 residues long. Germline CDR1 and CDR2: LGHNT and FRNRAP. Unmatched junction bases numbered 6, after V lost 3 bases and J lost 6 bases. Based on the CDR3 plus reference TRBV12-5 and TRBJ2-7, the full variable domain is DARVTQTPRHKVTEMGQEVTMRCQPILGHNTVFWYRQTMMQGLELLAYFRNRAPLDDSGMPKDRFSAEMPDATLATLKIQPSEPRDSAVYFCASGFGQGRGEQYFGPGTRLTVT.

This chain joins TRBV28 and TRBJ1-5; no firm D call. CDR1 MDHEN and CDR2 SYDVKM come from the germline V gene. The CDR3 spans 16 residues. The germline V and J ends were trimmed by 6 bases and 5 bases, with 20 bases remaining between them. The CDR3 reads CASSPGGGLLDQPQHF. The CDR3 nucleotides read TGTGCCAGCAGCCCCGGAGGAGGTTTATTAGATCAGCCCCAGCATTTT.

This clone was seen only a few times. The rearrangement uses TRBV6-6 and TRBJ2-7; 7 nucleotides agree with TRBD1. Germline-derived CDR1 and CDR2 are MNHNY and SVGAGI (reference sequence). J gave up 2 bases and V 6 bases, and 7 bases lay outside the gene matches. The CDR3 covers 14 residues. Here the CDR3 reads CASSLGQETYEQYF. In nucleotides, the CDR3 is TGTGCCAGCAGCCTAGGACAGGAAACCTACGAGCAGTACTTC.

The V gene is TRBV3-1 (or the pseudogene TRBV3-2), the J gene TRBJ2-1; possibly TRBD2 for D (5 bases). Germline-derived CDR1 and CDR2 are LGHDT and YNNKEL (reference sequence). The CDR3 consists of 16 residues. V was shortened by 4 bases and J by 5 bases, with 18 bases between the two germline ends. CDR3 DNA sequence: TGTGCCAGCAGCCGGGTACTAGAGAAACGGGACAATGAGCAGTTCTTC. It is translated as CASSRVLEKRDNEQFF.

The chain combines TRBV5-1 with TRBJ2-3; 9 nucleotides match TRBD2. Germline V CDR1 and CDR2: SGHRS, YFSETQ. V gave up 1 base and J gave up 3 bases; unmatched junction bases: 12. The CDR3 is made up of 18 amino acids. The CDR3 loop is CASSLQRASGKRTDTQYF. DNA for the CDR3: TGCGCCAGCAGCTTGCAAAGGGCTAGCGGGAAAAGAACAGATACGCAGTATTTT.

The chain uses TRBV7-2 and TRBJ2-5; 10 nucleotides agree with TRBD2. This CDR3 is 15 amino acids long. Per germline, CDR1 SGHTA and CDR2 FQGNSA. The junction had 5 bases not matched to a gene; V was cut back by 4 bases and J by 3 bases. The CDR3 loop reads CASSWVTSGEETQYF. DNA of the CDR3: TGTGCCAGCAGCTGGGTTACTAGCGGGGAAGAGACCCAGTACTTC.

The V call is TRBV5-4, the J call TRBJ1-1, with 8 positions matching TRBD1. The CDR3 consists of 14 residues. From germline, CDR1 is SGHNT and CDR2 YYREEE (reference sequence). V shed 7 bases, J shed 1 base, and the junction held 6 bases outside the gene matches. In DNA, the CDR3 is TGTGCCAGCCACCAGGGGGCCGCGAACACTGAAGCTTTCTTT. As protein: CASHQGAANTEAFF.

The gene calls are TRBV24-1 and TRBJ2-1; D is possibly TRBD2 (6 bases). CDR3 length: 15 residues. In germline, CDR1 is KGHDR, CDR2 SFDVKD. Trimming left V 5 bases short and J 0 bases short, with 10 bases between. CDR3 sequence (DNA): TGTGCCACCAGTGTTGCGGGAAGCTCCTACAATGAGCAGTTCTTC. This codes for CATSVAGSSYNEQFF.

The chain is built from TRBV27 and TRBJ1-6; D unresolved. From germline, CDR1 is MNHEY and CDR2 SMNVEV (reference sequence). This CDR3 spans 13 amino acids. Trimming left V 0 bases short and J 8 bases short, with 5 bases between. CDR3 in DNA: TGTGCCAGCAGTTTATCGGTAGATTCACCCCTCCACTTT. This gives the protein CASSLSVDSPLHF.

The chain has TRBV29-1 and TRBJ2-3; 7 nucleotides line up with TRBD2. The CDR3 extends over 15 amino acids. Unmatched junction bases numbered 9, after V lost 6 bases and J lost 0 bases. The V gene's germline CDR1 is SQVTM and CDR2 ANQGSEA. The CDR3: CSVLGASGSTDTQYF. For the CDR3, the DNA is TGCAGCGTCCTCGGAGCTAGCGGAAGCACAGATACGCAGTATTTT.

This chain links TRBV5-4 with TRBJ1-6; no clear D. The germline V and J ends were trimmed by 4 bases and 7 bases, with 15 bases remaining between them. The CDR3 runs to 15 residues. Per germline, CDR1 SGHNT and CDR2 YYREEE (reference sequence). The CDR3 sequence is CASSPTAIGNSPLHF. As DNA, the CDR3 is TGTGCCAGCAGCCCCACAGCTATAGGCAATTCACCCCTCCACTTT.

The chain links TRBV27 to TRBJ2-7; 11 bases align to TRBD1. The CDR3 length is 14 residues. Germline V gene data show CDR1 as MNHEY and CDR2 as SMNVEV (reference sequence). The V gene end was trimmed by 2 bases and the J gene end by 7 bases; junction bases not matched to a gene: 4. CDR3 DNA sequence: TGTGCCAGCAGTTTAGGACAGGGGGCGGTTGAGCAGTACTTC. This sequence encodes CASSLGQGAVEQYF.

The CDR3 loop is CASSLGGGTSGMSYNEQFF. The CDR3, as DNA: TGTGCCAGCAGCTTAGGGGGAGGGACTAGCGGGATGTCCTACAATGAGCAGTTCTTC. The chain has TRBV11-2 and TRBJ2-1; 13 bases align to TRBD2. Germline values: CDR1 SGHAT, CDR2 FQNNGV. With 1 base clipped from V and 1 base from J, the junction kept 7 bases outside the gene matches. CDR3 length: 19 residues.

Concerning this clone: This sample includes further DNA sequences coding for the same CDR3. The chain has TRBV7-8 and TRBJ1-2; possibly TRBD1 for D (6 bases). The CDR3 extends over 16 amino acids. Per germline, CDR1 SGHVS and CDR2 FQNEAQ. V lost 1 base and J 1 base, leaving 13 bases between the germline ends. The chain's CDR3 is CASSLVGGAHNYGYTF. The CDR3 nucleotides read TGTGCCAGCAGCTTAGTTGGGGGGGCGCATAACTATGGCTACACCTTC.

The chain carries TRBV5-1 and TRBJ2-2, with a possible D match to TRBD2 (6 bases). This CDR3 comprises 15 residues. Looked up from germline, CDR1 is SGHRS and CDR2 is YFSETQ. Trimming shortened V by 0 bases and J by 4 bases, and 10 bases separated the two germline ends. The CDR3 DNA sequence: TGCGCCAGCAGCTTGGAGGGCGGGATCACCGGGGAGCTGTTTTTT. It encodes CASSLEGGITGELFF.